These 19 T cell receptor beta chains were all obtained from the same sample, sequenced in a study of neoadjuvant anti-PD-1 for oral cavity cancer. Assay used: immunoSEQ multiplex PCR; TCRdb lists only in-frame clones, some missing. The repertoire consists of 20,000 to 25,000 clones, with roughly 45% occurring once and the leading ten covering under 50%. Described time point: after neoadjuvant nivolumab, at surgical resection. Sequencing used tumor tissue, obtained after nivolumab (anti-PD-1) treatment. The receptors shown here come from a person between 35 and 79 years old with oral cavity squamous cell carcinoma.

This clone was seen a few times. The chain carries TRBV4-3 and TRBJ1-5, with D unclear. V gave up 1 base and J gave up 16 bases, with 17 bases separating them. The germline CDR1 and CDR2 sequences are LGHNA and YSLEER. CDR3 size: 13 residues. CDR3 in amino acids: CASSQVLGEGSHF. In DNA, the CDR3 is TGCGCCAGCAGCCAAGTACTGGGAGAGGGATCCCATTTT.

CDR3 loop: CASSDNQRGSSYNEQFF. The CDR3 DNA follows: TGCGCCAGCAGTGATAACCAGCGGGGGAGCTCCTACAATGAGCAGTTCTTC. The V and J genes are TRBV10-1 and TRBJ2-1, with 8 bases fitting TRBD2. The germline gives CDR1 WNHNN, CDR2 SYGVQD (reference sequence). After removal of 3 bases from V and 0 bases from J, the junction contained 7 bases not matched to a gene. The CDR3 contains 17 residues.

Only one count was recorded for this clone. The chain links TRBV11-2 to TRBJ1-1; 7 bases match TRBD1. Per the germline V gene, CDR1 is SGHAT and CDR2 is FQNNGV. With V trimmed by 0 bases and J by 6 bases, 1 base remained unmatched. There are 13 residues in the CDR3. The CDR3 DNA reads TGTGCCAGCAGCTTAGACCAGGGGGCTGAAGCTTTCTTT. Protein sequence: CASSLDQGAEAFF.

The chain carries TRBV5-1 and TRBJ1-1; tentatively, D is TRBD1 (6 bases). Germline-derived CDR1 and CDR2 are SGHRS and YFSETQ. Trimming stripped 0 bases from V and 1 base from J, with 10 bases between. The CDR3 totals 15 residues. CDR3 nucleotides: TGCGCCAGCAGCTTGGCGGGGGGACAGAACACTGAAGCTTTCTTT. It specifies CASSLAGGQNTEAFF. Together with reference TRBV5-1 and TRBJ1-1, the CDR3 gives the full variable domain: KAGVTQTPRYLIKTRGQQVTLSCSPISGHRSVSWYQQTPGQGLQFLFEYFSETQRNKGNFPGRFSGRQFSNSRSEMNVSTLELGDSALYLCASSLAGGQNTEAFFGQGTRLTVV.

The CDR3 loop is CASSQQDGGTEAFF. CDR3 nucleotide sequence: TGTGCCAGCAGCCAACAGGACGGTGGTACTGAAGCTTTCTTT. The chain links TRBV6-5 to TRBJ1-1; D may be TRBD1 (5 bases). Trimming left V 6 bases short and J 5 bases short, with 16 bases between. CDR1 is MNHEY, CDR2 SVGAGI, per germline. This CDR3 spans 14 amino acids.

The rearrangement uses TRBV20-1 and TRBJ2-3, with D unresolved. The length of the CDR3 is 11 residues. Trimming took 3 bases from V and 5 from J, leaving 6 bases between them. The germline V gene encodes CDR1 DFQATT and CDR2 SNEGSKA (reference sequence). CDR3 DNA sequence: TGCAGTGCTAGCCGCCAAGATACGCAGTATTTT. Its translation: CSASRQDTQYF.

The sample holds a few counts of this clone. The chain recombines TRBV19 with TRBJ2-7, with 10 bases matching TRBD1. Germline trimming cut 3 bases from V and 0 bases from J; bases unmatched to any gene: 2. CDR1 and CDR2 (germline): LNHDA, SQIVND (reference sequence). This CDR3 spans 15 amino acids. The CDR3 coding sequence is TGTGCCAGTAGTATCCGGACAGGGGGCTCCTACGAGCAGTACTTC. It yields the protein CASSIRTGGSYEQYF.

This clone turned up a few times. The V call is TRBV11-2, the J call TRBJ1-2; no clear D gene. Between the trimmed V and J ends, which lost 5 bases and 11 bases, there was a span of 15 bases. There are 12 residues in the CDR3. The germline gives CDR1 SGHAT, CDR2 FQNNGV. The CDR3 sequence is CASSPDGWRYTF. In DNA, the CDR3 is TGTGCCAGCAGCCCCGACGGCTGGAGGTACACCTTC.

The J gene is TRBJ2-7, the V gene TRBV9; D tentatively fits TRBD1 or TRBD2 (5 bases each). This CDR3 is built from 14 residues. Trimming left V 4 bases short and J 0 bases short, with 11 bases between. Germline CDR1 and CDR2: SGDLS and YYNGEE. The CDR3 nucleotides are TGTGCCAGCAGCCCATGGGACGACTCCTACGAGCAGTACTTC. This gives the protein CASSPWDDSYEQYF. Full variable domain (rest looked up from reference TRBV9 and TRBJ2-7): DSGVTQTPKHLITATGQRVTLRCSPRSGDLSVYWYQQSLDQGLQFLIQYYNGEERAKGNILERFSAQQFPDLHSELNLSSLELGDSALYFCASSPWDDSYEQYFGPGTRLTVT.

V gene TRBV19 combines with J gene TRBJ1-2, with D possibly being TRBD1 (6 bases). Trimming took 5 bases from V and 8 from J, leaving 15 bases between them. The CDR3 is made up of 13 amino acids. CDR1 and CDR2 from the germline V gene are LNHDA and SQIVND (reference sequence). The CDR3 DNA reads TGTGCCAGTAGTCCCACTATTGGGGGCGGCTACACCTTC. Protein product: CASSPTIGGGYTF.

This clone turned up a few times. The chain employs TRBV6-6 and TRBJ2-7; 7 nucleotides agree with TRBD2. The CDR3 spans 14 residues. CDR1 MNHNY and CDR2 SVGAGI come from the germline V gene (reference sequence). Trimming cost V 0 bases and J 6 bases; bases outside gene matches: 5. As DNA, the CDR3 is TGTGCCAGCAGTTACTCCTCAGGGAGGGGCGAGCAGTACTTC. Protein: CASSYSSGRGEQYF.

V gene TRBV5-4 combines with J gene TRBJ2-3; possibly TRBD2 for D (5 bases). This CDR3 is 17 amino acids long. The V gene's germline CDR1 is SGHNT and CDR2 YYREEE (reference sequence). V lost 1 base and J 2 bases, leaving 17 bases between the germline ends. In nucleotides, the CDR3 is TGTGCCAGCAGCTTGAGGCCCTCCTCTAGCTCCACAGATACGCAGTATTTT. Its protein product is CASSLRPSSSSTDTQYF.

The chain is built from TRBV2 and TRBJ2-7; D may be TRBD1 (6 bases). CDR1 is SNHLY, CDR2 FYNNEI, per germline. Trimming took 2 bases from V and 4 from J, leaving 12 bases between them. The CDR3 totals 14 residues. The DNA of the CDR3 is TGTGCCAGCAGTGAACGGGACACCGTTTACGAGCAGTACTTC. It encodes CASSERDTVYEQYF.

The chain recombines TRBV5-4 with TRBJ1-1; D call uncertain. The ends were cut back, 4 bases at V and 4 bases at J, with 20 bases in the middle. The germline gives CDR1 SGHNT, CDR2 YYREEE (reference sequence). The CDR3 consists of 16 residues. Here the CDR3 DNA reads TGTGCCAGCAGCCCCCCCCCAGGACGAAGTACCACTGAAGCTTTCTTT. Encoded protein: CASSPPPGRSTTEAFF.

The chain combines TRBV4-1 with TRBJ2-1; D gene unclear. Trimming shortened V by 4 bases and J by 7 bases, and 11 bases separated the two germline ends. CDR3 length equals 13 residues. Looked up from germline, CDR1 is MGHRA and CDR2 is YSYEKL. CDR3 sequence: CASSLEDLNEQFF. The CDR3 DNA follows: TGCGCCAGCAGCCTTGAGGACCTTAATGAGCAGTTCTTC.

CDR3 residues: CASSLRLGEQYF. CDR3 in DNA: TGTGCCAGCAGCTTAAGGTTGGGGGAGCAGTACTTC. The chain recombines TRBV7-2 with TRBJ2-7; D call uncertain. Germline V gene lookup returns CDR1 SGHTA and CDR2 FQGNSA. The CDR3 contains 12 residues. Trimming took off 2 bases at V and 7 bases at J, with 9 bases between the two ends.

This clone was picked up a small number of times. The chain uses TRBV7-9 and TRBJ2-7, with 8 bases that match TRBD1. The CDR3 has 15 residues. V lost 5 bases to trimming and J lost 0 bases; unmatched junction nucleotides: 6. The germline V gene encodes CDR1 SEHNR and CDR2 FQNEAQ (reference sequence). For the CDR3, the DNA is TGTGCCAGCAGCCAGGGGACAGGTTTCTCCTACGAGCAGTACTTC. Its translation: CASSQGTGFSYEQYF. Filled out from reference TRBV7-9 and TRBJ2-7, the complete variable domain reads DTGVSQNPRHKITKRGQNVTFRCDPISEHNRLYWYRQTLGQGPEFLTYFQNEAQLEKSRLLSDRFSAERPKGSFSTLEIQRTEQGDSAMYLCASSQGTGFSYEQYFGPGTRLTVT.

The CDR3 reads CASSEGGNYGYTF. CDR3 coding DNA: TGTGCCAGCAGTGAGGGCGGGAACTATGGCTACACCTTC. This sequence joins TRBV6-5 and TRBJ1-2, with D hard to call. This CDR3 is 13 amino acids long. V lost 5 bases and J lost 2, with 9 bases in between. Germline V gene lookup returns CDR1 MNHEY and CDR2 SVGAGI.

The chain recombines TRBV6-5 with TRBJ2-2, with TRBD1 matching 8 bases. The junction had 6 bases not matched to a gene; V was cut back by 0 bases and J by 6 bases. The germline CDR1 and CDR2 sequences are MNHEY and SVGAGI. This CDR3 is built from 16 residues. CDR3 protein: CASSYSGQGAPGELFF. The CDR3 DNA reads as TGTGCCAGCAGTTACTCGGGGCAGGGGGCGCCCGGGGAGCTGTTTTTT.